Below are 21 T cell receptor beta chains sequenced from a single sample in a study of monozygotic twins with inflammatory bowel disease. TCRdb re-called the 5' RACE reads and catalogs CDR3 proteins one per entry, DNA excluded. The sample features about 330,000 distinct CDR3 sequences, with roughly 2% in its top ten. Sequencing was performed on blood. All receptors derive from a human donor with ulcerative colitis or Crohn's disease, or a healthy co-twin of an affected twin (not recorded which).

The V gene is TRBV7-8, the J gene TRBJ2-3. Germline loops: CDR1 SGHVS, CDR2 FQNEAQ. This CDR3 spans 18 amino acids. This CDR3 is CASSLRSIGLVGGDTQYF.

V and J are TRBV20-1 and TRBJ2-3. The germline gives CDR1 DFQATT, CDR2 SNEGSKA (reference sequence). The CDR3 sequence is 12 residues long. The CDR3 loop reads CSAHSGIDTQYF.

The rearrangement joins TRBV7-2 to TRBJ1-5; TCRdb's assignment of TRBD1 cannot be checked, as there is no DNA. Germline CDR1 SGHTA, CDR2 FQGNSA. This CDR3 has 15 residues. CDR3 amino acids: CASSRLSGAGQPQHF.

This CDR3 reads CASSRPGTGRAEAFF. The chain joins TRBV6-2 or TRBV6-3 to TRBJ1-1; TCRdb names TRBD1, which stays unverified in the absence of DNA. Germline V gives CDR1 MNHEY, CDR2 SVGEGT. The CDR3 extends over 15 amino acids.

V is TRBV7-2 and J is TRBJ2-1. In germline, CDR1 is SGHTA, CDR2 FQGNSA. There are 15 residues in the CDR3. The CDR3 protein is CASSLSDSAYNEQFF.

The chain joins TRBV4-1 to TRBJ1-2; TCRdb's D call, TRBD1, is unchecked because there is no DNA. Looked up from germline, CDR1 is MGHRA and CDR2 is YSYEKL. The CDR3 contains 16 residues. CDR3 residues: CASSQPTEEAGYGYTF.

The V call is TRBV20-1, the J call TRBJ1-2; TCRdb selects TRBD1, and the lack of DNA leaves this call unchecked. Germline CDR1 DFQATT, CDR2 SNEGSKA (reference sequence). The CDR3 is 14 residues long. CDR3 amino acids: CSAGTQGSYYGYTF.

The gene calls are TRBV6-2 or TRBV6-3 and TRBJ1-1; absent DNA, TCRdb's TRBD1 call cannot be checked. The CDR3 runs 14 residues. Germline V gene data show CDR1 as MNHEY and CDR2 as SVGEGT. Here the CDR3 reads CASSYNRETTEAFF.

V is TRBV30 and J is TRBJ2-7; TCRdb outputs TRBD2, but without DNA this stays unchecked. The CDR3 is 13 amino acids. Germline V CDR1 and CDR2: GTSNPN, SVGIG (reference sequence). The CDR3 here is CAWCGAPSYEQYF.

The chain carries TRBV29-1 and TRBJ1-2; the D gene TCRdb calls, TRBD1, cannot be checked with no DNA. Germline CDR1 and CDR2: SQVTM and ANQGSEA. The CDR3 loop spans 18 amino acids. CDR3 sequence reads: CSVEVRGQGALSLYGYTF.

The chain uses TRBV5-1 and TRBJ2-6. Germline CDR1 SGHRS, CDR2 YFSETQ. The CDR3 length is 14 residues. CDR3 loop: CASSADSGANVLTF.

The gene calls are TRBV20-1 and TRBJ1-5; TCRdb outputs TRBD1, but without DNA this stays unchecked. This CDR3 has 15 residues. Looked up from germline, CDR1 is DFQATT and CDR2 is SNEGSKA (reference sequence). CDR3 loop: CSARDGRVSNQPQHF.

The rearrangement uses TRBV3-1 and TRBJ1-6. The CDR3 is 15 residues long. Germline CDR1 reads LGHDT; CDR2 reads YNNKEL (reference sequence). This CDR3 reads CASSQEAGRTSPLHF.

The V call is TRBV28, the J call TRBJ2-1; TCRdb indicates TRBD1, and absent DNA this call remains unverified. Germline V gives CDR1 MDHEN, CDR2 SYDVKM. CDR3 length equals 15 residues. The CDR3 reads CASSSPGQAINEQFF. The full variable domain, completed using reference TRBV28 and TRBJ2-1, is DVKVTQSSRYLVKRTGEKVFLECVQDMDHENMFWYRQDPGLGLRLIYFSYDVKMKEKGDIPEGYSVSREKKERFSLILESASTNQTSMYLCASSSPGQAINEQFFGPGTRLTVL.

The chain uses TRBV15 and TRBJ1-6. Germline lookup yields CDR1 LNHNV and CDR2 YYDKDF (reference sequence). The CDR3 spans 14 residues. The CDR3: CATGQSSYNSPLHF.

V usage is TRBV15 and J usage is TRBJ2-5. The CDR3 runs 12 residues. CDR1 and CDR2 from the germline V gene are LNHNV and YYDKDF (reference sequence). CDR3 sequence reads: CATSQYQETQYF.

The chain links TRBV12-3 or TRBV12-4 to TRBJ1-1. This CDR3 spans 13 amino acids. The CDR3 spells CASGLDMNTEAFF.

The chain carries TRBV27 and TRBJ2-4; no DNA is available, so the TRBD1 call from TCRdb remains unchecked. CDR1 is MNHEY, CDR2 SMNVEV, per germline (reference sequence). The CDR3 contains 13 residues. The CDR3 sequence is CASSLGQGAIQYF.

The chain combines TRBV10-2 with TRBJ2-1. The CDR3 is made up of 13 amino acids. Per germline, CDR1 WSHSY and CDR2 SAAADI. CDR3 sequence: CASSVGLGNEQFF.

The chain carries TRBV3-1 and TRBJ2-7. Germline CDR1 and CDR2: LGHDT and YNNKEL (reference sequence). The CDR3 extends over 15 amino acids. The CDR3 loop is CASSQVASPSYEQYF.

CDR3 protein: CASSDQGAKTGELFF. The chain combines TRBV5-1 with TRBJ2-2; TCRdb picks TRBD1, but there is no DNA to check that call. CDR3 length equals 15 residues. Germline V lookup: CDR1 SGHRS, CDR2 YFSETQ. The full variable domain, completed using reference TRBV5-1 and TRBJ2-2, is KAGVTQTPRYLIKTRGQQVTLSCSPISGHRSVSWYQQTPGQGLQFLFEYFSETQRNKGNFPGRFSGRQFSNSRSEMNVSTLELGDSALYLCASSDQGAKTGELFFGEGSRLTVL.